This T cell receptor beta chain comes out of a study of identical twins. CDR3 length: 17 residues. Notes on this clonotype: Its antigen remains unknown. The germline gene is not matched at one end of the junction; a read error may be the cause.

Study observations and caveats: Carriage of fewer insertions was seen in abundant cord blood beta clonotypes, whereas memory repertoires showed none. The authors drew conclusions from cross-sectional statistical analysis rather than following the same donors. Because invariant MAIT and iNKT cells could be present, zero-insertion analyses could be partly confounded.

TCRdb re-derived calls from the 5' RACE reads in MiXCR, one entry per CDR3 protein. This sample has around 1.7 million distinct CDR3 sequences, with about 30% found just once. Donors were all healthy Caucasians. The source material was cord blood. This sequence joins TRBV12-3 or TRBV12-4 and TRBJ1-5; the D gene is possibly TRBD1 (6 bases). This receptor was identified in a newborn girl in good health. In nucleotides, the CDR3 is TGTGCCAGCAGTTTAGTCTCAGGGGCGATGAGCAATCAGGCCCAGCATTTT. This gives the protein CASSLVSGAMSNQAQHF.